The 5 T cell receptor beta chains given below trace back to one sample, sequenced in a study of shared T cell receptors in the human thymus. Data came from immunoSEQ multiplex PCR; TCRdb stores just in-frame clones and leaves some out. The sample yields about 380,000 clones, more than 85% seen once. Sequencing was done on a sample of thymocytes. These receptors were collected from a human donor.

The chain couples TRBV28 to TRBJ2-7, with 7 bases aligning to TRBD2. The germline CDR1 and CDR2 sequences are MDHEN and SYDVKM. There are 18 residues in the CDR3. Trimming removed 1 base from V and 4 bases from J; junction bases left unmatched: 16. The CDR3, as DNA: TGTGCCAGCAGTTTATCCCACTCGGTAGCGGGTACACTTTACGAGCAGTACTTC. Translated: CASSLSHSVAGTLYEQYF.

The CDR3 region is CASSPHSGGNTDTQYF. CDR3 in DNA: TGTGCCAGCAGCCCCCACTCTGGGGGGAACACAGATACGCAGTATTTT. This rearrangement joins TRBV4-2 to TRBJ2-3; a weak D match, TRBD2 (6 bases). CDR3 length: 16 residues. Trimming left V 4 bases short and J 2 bases short, with 16 bases between. CDR1 and CDR2 (germline): LGHNA, YNFKEQ.

The genes are TRBV6-6 and TRBJ2-1; D is perhaps TRBD1 (6 bases). The ends were cut back, 8 bases at V and 2 bases at J, with 10 bases in the middle. Germline V gene sequence: CDR1 MNHNY, CDR2 SVGAGI (reference sequence). The CDR3 is 13 amino acids. CDR3 DNA: TGTGCCAGCCGGGACAATGCCTACAATGAGCAGTTCTTC. Translating gives CASRDNAYNEQFF.

The rearrangement joins TRBV12-5 to TRBJ2-7; 7 positions match TRBD2. V gave up 1 base and J gave up 2 bases; unmatched junction bases: 5. Germline V lookup: CDR1 LGHNT, CDR2 FRNRAP. This CDR3 is 15 amino acids long. DNA for the CDR3: TGTGCTAGTGGTTTGGGGCTAGCGGATACCTACGAGCAGTACTTC. It translates to CASGLGLADTYEQYF.

A remark on this clone: Relative to the germline gene, one junction end is altered; a read error may explain this. V is TRBV7-7 and J is TRBJ2-2; D call uncertain. CDR3 length: 15 residues. Germline V gene data show CDR1 as SSHAT and CDR2 as FNYEAQ (reference sequence). The CDR3 loop reads CASSLAYKDTGELFF. CDR3 nucleotides: TGTGCTAGCAGCTTAGCATACAAGGACACCGGGGAGCTGTTTTTT.